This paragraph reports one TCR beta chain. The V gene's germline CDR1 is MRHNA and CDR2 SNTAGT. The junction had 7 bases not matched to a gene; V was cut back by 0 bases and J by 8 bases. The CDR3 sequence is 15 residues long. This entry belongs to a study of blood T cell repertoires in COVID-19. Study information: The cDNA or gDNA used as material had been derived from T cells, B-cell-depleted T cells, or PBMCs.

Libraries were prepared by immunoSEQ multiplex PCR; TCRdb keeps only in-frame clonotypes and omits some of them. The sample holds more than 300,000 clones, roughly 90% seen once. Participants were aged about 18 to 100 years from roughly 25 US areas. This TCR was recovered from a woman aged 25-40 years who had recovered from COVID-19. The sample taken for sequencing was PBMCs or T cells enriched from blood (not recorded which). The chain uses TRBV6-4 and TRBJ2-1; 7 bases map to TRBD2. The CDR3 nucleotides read TGTGCCAGCAGTGACTCGTGGCGGGAGCACGATGAGCAGTTCTTC. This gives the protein CASSDSWREHDEQFF.